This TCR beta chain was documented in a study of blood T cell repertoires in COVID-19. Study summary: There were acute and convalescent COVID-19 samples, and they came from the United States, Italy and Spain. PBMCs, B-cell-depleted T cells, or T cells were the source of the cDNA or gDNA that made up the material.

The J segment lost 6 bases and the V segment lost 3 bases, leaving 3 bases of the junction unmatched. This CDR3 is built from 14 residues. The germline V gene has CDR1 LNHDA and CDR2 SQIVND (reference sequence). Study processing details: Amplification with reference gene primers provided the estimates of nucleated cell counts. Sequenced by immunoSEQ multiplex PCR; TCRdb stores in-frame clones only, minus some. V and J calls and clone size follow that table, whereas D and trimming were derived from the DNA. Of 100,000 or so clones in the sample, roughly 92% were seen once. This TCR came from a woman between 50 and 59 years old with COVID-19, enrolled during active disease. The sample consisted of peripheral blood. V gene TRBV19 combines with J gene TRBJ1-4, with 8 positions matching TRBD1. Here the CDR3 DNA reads TGTGCCAGTAGTATGAGGGACAGGCATGAAAAACTGTTTTTT. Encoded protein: CASSMRDRHEKLFF.